Listed here are 16 T cell receptor beta chains from one sample, sequenced in a study of T cell responses to AZD1222 COVID-19 vaccine (dated by TCRdb to 2020 to 2023). Libraries came from the immunoSEQ multiplex PCR assay. TCRdb stores this immuneACCESS table with in-frame sequences only. Part of the clones is absent; in the studies checked, under half of the shortfall reflects unresolved V genes, and no reason is known for the rest. Within this sample are 90,000 to 150,000 clones, with more than 85% of them counted one time only. The ten largest clones add up to 7.1% of the sample. The time point label, as the study defines it: about 28 days (+/-7) after the second vaccine dose. The specimen comprised peripheral blood, sampled 28 days after the second AZD1222 dose. These receptors were obtained from an adult who received the AZD1222 COVID-19 vaccine.

The chain joins TRBV3-1 (or the pseudogene TRBV3-2) to TRBJ2-3, with 8 positions matching TRBD2. Germline CDR1 LGHDT, CDR2 YNNKEL (reference sequence). CDR3 length equals 14 residues. V lost 4 bases and J lost 5; bases outside the gene matches: 5. CDR3 amino acids: CASSPTSGQDTQYF. The CDR3 DNA reads TGTGCCAGCAGCCCAACTAGCGGTCAAGATACGCAGTATTTT.

The rearrangement links TRBV5-1 to TRBJ2-7; D tentatively reads TRBD1 or TRBD2 (5 bases each). Germline V gene sequence: CDR1 SGHRS, CDR2 YFSETQ. This CDR3 region has 15 residues. The V end was cut by 7 bases, the J end by 2 bases, with 19 bases between. CDR3 DNA sequence: TGCGCCAGCTCCCCCGGGGTTGCAGGGCCCTACGAGCAGTACTTC. Encoded protein: CASSPGVAGPYEQYF.

V and J are TRBV29-1 and TRBJ1-1; D ambiguous. CDR1 is SQVTM, CDR2 ANQGSEA, per germline. V was clipped by 4 bases and J by 3 bases, with 9 bases between them. CDR3 size: 12 residues. This CDR3 reads CSVVLQDTEAFF. As DNA, the CDR3 is TGCAGCGTTGTCCTTCAGGACACTGAAGCTTTCTTT.

This clone was counted once. V is TRBV4-2 and J is TRBJ1-1; D is perhaps TRBD1 (5 bases). Trimming cost V 5 bases and J 2 bases, with 12 bases left between them. Germline values: CDR1 LGHNA, CDR2 YNFKEQ. The CDR3 runs to 14 residues. The CDR3 region is CASSEVGANTEAFF. The CDR3 DNA reads as TGTGCCAGCAGCGAAGTCGGGGCTAACACTGAAGCTTTCTTT.

This clone has more than one count but fewer than ten. This chain uses TRBV7-6 with TRBJ2-7; no firm D call. The CDR3 length is 14 residues. Germline assignment: CDR1 SGHVS and CDR2 FNYEAQ. V was cut by 0 bases and J by 2 bases, with 8 bases left in between. CDR3 nucleotides: TGTGCCAGCAGCTTAGCCCCTGGAGCCTACGAGCAGTACTTC. This gives the protein CASSLAPGAYEQYF.

The chain links TRBV3-1 (or the pseudogene TRBV3-2) to TRBJ2-7; 9 nucleotides align to TRBD1. Germline V gives CDR1 LGHDT, CDR2 YNNKEL (reference sequence). The CDR3 spans 16 residues. Germline trimming cut 4 bases from V and 4 bases from J; bases unmatched to any gene: 11. CDR3 nucleotide sequence: TGTGCCAGCAGCCGCACCGGGGGGACAGGGACATACGAGCAGTACTTC. It specifies CASSRTGGTGTYEQYF.

CDR3 sequence: CASSIRGGKIAGTYEQYF. CDR3 nucleotide sequence: TGTGCCAGTAGTATTCGAGGGGGGAAGATAGCGGGGACCTACGAGCAGTACTTC. J is TRBJ2-7 and V is TRBV19; 8 nucleotides match TRBD2. In germline, CDR1 is LNHDA, CDR2 SQIVND (reference sequence). The CDR3 is 18 residues long. Germline trimming cut 3 bases from V and 2 bases from J; bases unmatched to any gene: 15. The full variable domain, rest sourced from reference TRBV19 and TRBJ2-7, is DGGITQSPKYLFRKEGQNVTLSCEQNLNHDAMYWYRQDPGQGLRLIYYSQIVNDFQKGDIAEGYSVSREKKESFPLTVTSAQKNPTAFYLCASSIRGGKIAGTYEQYFGPGTRLTVT.

The rearrangement joins TRBV5-1 to TRBJ2-3; D might be TRBD2 (7 bases). V was shortened by 4 bases and J by 0 bases, with 12 bases between the two germline ends. CDR1 and CDR2 (germline): SGHRS, YFSETQ. The CDR3 runs to 15 residues. CDR3 region: CASSPAGASTDTQYF. DNA for the CDR3: TGCGCCAGCAGCCCCGCGGGGGCTAGCACAGATACGCAGTATTTT.

This rearrangement joins TRBV28 to TRBJ2-7; D might be TRBD1 (6 bases). Trimming took off 3 bases at V and 7 bases at J, with 10 bases between the two ends. The CDR3 covers 12 residues. Germline CDR1 reads MDHEN; CDR2 reads SYDVKM. As DNA, the CDR3 is TGTGCCAGCAGTTTCTCCAGGGGAGAGCAGTACTTC. It codes for CASSFSRGEQYF.

The CDR3 loop reads CASSWGQDTGELFF. The DNA for the CDR3 is TGTGCCAGCAGCTGGGGACAGGACACCGGGGAGCTGTTTTTT. V gene TRBV6-5 combines with J gene TRBJ2-2; 8 bases align to TRBD1. The ends lost 6 bases at V and 3 bases at J; junction bases unmatched: 3. The CDR3 has 14 amino acids. The V gene's germline CDR1 is MNHEY and CDR2 SVGAGI.

This rearrangement joins TRBV7-3 to TRBJ2-4; tentative D call: TRBD1 (5 bases). Germline-derived CDR1 and CDR2 are SGHTA and FQGTGA. V was pared by 5 bases and J by 1 base, with 9 bases between. CDR3 length equals 14 residues. The CDR3 region is CASSLDSAKNIQYF. Written as DNA, the CDR3 is TGTGCCAGCAGCCTTGACAGTGCCAAAAACATTCAGTACTTC.

This chain connects TRBV11-3 to TRBJ1-6; 7 bases are a match to TRBD1. CDR1 and CDR2 (germline): SGHNT, YENEEA. V shed 5 bases and J 7 bases; nucleotides not matched to a gene: 8. The CDR3 runs to 15 residues. CDR3 protein: CASSPRQGRNSPLHF. In nucleotides, the CDR3 is TGTGCCAGCAGCCCCCGACAGGGTAGGAATTCACCCCTCCACTTT.

This chain connects TRBV28 to TRBJ2-2; TRBD1 aligns across 8 bases. The CDR3 covers 16 residues. Germline V gene lookup returns CDR1 MDHEN and CDR2 SYDVKM. V gave up 6 bases and J gave up 1 base; unmatched junction bases: 7. The CDR3 DNA is TGTGCCAGCAGCCTTAACAGGGGGTGGAACACCGGGGAGCTGTTTTTT. Translated: CASSLNRGWNTGELFF.

The rearrangement joins TRBV25-1 to TRBJ2-4; 7 positions match TRBD1. Germline V gene data show CDR1 as MGHDK and CDR2 as SYGVNS. The CDR3 runs to 16 residues. V lost 3 bases and J lost 0; bases outside the gene matches: 5. DNA for the CDR3: TGTGCCAGCAGTGAGGAACAGGGGCTAGCCAAAAACATTCAGTACTTC. Its translation: CASSEEQGLAKNIQYF.

The V and J genes are TRBV7-3 and TRBJ2-1; a possible D gene is TRBD1 (5 bases). The germline CDR1 and CDR2 sequences are SGHTA and FQGTGA. The V end lost 5 bases, the J end lost 0 bases, and 11 bases lay between the germline ends. The CDR3 consists of 15 residues. This chain's CDR3 is CASSLRQSSYNEQFF. The DNA of the CDR3 is TGTGCCAGCAGCCTTAGACAGAGCTCCTACAATGAGCAGTTCTTC.

As regards this clone: The junction departs from germline at one end; a sequencing error may be responsible. The gene calls are TRBV15 and TRBJ2-3; TRBD2 matches 7 bases. This CDR3 is 12 amino acids long. Germline values: CDR1 LNHNV, CDR2 YYDKDF (reference sequence). The CDR3 nucleotides read TGTGCCACCAGCAGAGAGAAGACTAGCAAGGATTTT. As protein: CATSREKTSKDF. Filled out from reference TRBV15 and TRBJ2-3, the complete variable domain reads DAMVIQNPRYQVTQFGKPVTLSCSQTLNHNVMYWYQQKSSQAPKLLFHYYDKDFNNEADTPDNFQSRRPNTSFCFLDIRSPGLGDTAMYLCATSREKTSKDFGPGTRLTVL.